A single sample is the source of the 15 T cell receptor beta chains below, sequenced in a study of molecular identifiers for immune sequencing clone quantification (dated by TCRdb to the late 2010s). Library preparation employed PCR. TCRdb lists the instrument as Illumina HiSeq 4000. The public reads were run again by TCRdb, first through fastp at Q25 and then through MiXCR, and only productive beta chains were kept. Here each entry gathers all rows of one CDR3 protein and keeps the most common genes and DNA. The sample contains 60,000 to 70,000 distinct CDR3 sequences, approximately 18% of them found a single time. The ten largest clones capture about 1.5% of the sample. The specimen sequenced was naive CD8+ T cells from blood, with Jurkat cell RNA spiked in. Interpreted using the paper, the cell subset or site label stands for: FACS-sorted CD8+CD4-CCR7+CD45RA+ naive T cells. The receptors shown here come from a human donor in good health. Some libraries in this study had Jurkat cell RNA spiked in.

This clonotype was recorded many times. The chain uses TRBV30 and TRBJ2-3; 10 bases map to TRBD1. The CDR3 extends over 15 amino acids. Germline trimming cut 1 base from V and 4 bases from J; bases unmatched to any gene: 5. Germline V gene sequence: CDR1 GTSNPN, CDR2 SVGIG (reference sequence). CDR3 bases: TGTGCCTGGAGTGCCGGGACAGGGGTCCCAGATACGCAGTATTTT. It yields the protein CAWSAGTGVPDTQYF.

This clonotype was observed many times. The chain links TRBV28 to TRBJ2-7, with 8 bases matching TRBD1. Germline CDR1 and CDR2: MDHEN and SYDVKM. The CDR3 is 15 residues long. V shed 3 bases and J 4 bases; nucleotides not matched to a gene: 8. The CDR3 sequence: CASSFLETGVYEQYF. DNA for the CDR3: TGTGCCAGCAGTTTCTTGGAGACAGGGGTGTACGAGCAGTACTTC.

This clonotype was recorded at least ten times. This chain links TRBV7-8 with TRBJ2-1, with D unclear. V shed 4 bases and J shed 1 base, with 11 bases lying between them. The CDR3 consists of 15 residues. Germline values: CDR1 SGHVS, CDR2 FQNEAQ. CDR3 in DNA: TGTGCCAGCAGCTCGTGGCAGGTTTCCTACAATGAGCAGTTCTTC. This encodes CASSSWQVSYNEQFF.

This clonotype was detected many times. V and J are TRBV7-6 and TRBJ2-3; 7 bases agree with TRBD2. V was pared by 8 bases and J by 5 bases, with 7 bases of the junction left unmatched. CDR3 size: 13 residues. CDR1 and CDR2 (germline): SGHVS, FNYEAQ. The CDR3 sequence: CASSAGVGDTQYF. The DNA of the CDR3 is TGTGCCAGCTCGGCGGGGGTCGGAGATACGCAGTATTTT.

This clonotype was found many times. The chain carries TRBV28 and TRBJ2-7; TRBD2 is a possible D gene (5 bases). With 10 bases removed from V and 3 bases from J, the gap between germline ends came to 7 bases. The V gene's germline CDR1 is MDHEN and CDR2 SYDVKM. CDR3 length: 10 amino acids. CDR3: CATRDYEQYF. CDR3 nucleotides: TGTGCCACCCGGGACTACGAGCAGTACTTC.

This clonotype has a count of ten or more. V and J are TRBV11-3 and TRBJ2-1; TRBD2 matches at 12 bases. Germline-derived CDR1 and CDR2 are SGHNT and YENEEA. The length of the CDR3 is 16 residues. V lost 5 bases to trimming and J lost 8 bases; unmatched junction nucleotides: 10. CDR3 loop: CASSNRASGRAHEQFF. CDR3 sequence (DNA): TGTGCCAGCAGCAACCGTGCTAGCGGGAGGGCCCATGAGCAGTTCTTC.

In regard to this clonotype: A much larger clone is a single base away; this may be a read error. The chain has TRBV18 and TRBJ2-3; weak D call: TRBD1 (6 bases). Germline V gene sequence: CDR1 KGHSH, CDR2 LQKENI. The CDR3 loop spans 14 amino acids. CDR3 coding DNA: TGTGCCAGCTCACGAGTAGGGTGGACAGATACGCGGTATTTT. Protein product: CASSRVGWTDTRYF. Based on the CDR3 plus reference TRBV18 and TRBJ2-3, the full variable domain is NAGVMQNPRHLVRRRGQEARLRCSPMKGHSHVYWYRQLPEEGLKFMVYLQKENIIDESGMPKERFSAEFPKEGPSILRIQQVVRGDSAAYFCASSRVGWTDTRYFGPGTRLTVL.

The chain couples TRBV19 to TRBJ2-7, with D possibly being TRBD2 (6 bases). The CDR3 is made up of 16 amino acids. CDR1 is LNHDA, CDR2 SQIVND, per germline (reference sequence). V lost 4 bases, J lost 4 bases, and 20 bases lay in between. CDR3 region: CASSKRAGSSRYEQYF. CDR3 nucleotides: TGTGCCAGTAGTAAAAGGGCGGGATCCAGCAGGTACGAGCAGTACTTC. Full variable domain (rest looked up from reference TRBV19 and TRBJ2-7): DGGITQSPKYLFRKEGQNVTLSCEQNLNHDAMYWYRQDPGQGLRLIYYSQIVNDFQKGDIAEGYSVSREKKESFPLTVTSAQKNPTAFYLCASSKRAGSSRYEQYFGPGTRLTVT.

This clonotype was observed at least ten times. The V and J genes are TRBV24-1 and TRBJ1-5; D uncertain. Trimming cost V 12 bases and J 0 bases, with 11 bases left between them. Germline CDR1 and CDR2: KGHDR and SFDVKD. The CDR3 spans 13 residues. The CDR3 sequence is CAPPTDSNQPQHF. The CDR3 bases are TGTGCCCCCCCGACGGATAGCAATCAGCCCCAGCATTTT.

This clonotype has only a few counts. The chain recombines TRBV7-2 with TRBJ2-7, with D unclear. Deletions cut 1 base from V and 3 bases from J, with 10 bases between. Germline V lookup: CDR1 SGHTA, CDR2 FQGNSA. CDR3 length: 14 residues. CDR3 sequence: CASSLGVWGYEQYF. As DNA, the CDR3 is TGTGCCAGCAGCTTAGGGGTTTGGGGCTACGAGCAGTACTTC.

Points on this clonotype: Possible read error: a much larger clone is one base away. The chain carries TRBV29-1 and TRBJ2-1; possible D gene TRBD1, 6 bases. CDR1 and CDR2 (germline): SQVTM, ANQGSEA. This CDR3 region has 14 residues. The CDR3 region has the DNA TGCAGCGTCATACAGGGTTACCCTACAAATGAGCAGTCCTTC. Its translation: CSVIQGYPTNEQSF.

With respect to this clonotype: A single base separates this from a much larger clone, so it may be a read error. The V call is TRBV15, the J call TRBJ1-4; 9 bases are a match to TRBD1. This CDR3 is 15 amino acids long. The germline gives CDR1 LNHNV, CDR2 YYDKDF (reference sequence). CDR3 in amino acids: CATGRPDRGNEKLFF. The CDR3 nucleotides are TGTGCCACCGGCAGACCGGACAGGGGTAATGAAAAACTGTTTTTT.

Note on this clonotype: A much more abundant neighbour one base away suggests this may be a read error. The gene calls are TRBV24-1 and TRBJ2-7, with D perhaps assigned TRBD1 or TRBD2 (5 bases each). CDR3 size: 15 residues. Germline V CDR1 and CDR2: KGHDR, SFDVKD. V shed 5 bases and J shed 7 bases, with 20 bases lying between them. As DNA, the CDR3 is TGTGCCACCAGTGGCCCGGGACGGGGCGTGGGAGAGCAGTACTTC. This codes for CATSGPGRGVGEQYF.

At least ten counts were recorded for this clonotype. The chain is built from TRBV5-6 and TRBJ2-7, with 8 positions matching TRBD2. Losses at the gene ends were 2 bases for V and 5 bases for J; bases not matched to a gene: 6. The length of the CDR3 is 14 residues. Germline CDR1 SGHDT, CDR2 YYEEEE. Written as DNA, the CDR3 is TGTGCCAGCAGCTTAGCGGGAGCCGGGGACGAGCAGTACTTC. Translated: CASSLAGAGDEQYF.

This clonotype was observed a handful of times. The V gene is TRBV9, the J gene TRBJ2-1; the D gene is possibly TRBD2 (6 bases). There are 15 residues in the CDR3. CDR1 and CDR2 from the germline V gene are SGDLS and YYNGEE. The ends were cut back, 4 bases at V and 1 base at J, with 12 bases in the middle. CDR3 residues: CASSLWGVSYNEQFF. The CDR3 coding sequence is TGTGCCAGCAGCCTTTGGGGGGTGTCCTACAATGAGCAGTTCTTC.